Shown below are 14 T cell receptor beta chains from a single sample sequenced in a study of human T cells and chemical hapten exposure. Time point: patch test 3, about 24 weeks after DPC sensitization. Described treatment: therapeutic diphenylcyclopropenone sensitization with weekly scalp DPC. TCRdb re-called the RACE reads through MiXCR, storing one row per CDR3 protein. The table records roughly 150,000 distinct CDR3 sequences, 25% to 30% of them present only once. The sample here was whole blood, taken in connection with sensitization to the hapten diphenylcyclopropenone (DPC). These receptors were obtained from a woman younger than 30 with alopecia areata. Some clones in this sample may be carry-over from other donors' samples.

CDR3 residues: CSVWTESSYEQYF. The CDR3 DNA follows: TGCAGCGTATGGACCGAAAGCTCCTACGAGCAGTACTTC. The chain has TRBV29-1 and TRBJ2-7; D ambiguous. The germline gives CDR1 SQVTM, CDR2 ANQGSEA. Trimming took 6 bases from V and 0 from J, leaving 12 bases between them. The CDR3 covers 13 residues.

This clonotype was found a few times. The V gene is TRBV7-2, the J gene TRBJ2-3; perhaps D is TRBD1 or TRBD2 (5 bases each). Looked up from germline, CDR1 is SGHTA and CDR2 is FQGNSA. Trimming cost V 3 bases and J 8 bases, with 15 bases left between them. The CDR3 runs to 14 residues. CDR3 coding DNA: TGTGCCAGCAGCTTCGACGGGGCCGCAGCTACGCAGTATTTT. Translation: CASSFDGAAATQYF.

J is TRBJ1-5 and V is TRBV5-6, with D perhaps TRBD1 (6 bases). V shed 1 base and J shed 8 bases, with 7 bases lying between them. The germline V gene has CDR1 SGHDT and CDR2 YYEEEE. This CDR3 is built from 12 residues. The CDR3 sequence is CASSLRGEPQHF. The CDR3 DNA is TGTGCCAGCAGCTTGAGGGGGGAGCCCCAGCATTTT.

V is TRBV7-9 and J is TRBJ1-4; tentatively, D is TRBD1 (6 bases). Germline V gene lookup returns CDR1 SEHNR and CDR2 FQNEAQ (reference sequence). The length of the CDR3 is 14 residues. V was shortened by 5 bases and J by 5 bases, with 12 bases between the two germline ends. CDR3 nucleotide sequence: TGTGCCAGCAGCCCAAGAGGACAGAATGAAAAACTGTTTTTT. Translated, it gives CASSPRGQNEKLFF.

CDR3 residues: CASSRGGTVDTEAFF. CDR3 DNA: TGCGCCAGCAGTAGGGGGGGGACGGTGGACACTGAAGCTTTCTTT. V usage is TRBV5-1 and J usage is TRBJ1-1, with D tentatively TRBD1 (6 bases). The CDR3 is 15 amino acids. V lost 5 bases and J lost 3, with 17 bases in between. In germline, CDR1 is SGHRS, CDR2 YFSETQ. The full variable domain, in which reference TRBV5-1 and TRBJ1-1 provide the parts outside the CDR3, is KAGVTQTPRYLIKTRGQQVTLSCSPISGHRSVSWYQQTPGQGLQFLFEYFSETQRNKGNFPGRFSGRQFSNSRSEMNVSTLELGDSALYLCASSRGGTVDTEAFFGQGTRLTVV.

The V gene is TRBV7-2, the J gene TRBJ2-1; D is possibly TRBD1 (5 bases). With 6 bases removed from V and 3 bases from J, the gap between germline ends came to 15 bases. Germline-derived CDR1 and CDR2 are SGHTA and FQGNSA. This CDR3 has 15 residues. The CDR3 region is CASSLSRGGYNEQFF. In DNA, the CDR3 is TGTGCCAGCAGTTTGAGTAGGGGCGGCTACAATGAGCAGTTCTTC.

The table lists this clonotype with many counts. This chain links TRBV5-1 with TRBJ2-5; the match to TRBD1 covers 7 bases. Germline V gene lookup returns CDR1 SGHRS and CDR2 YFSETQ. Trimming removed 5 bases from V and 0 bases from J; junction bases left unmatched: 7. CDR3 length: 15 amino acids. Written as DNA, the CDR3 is TGCGCCAGCAGGCCTCAGACAGGGAACCAAGAGACCCAGTACTTC. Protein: CASRPQTGNQETQYF.

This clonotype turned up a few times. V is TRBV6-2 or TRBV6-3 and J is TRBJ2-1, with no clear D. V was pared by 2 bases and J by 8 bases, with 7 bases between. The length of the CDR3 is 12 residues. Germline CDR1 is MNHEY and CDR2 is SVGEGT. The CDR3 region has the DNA TGTGCCAGCAGTTACGCGGTACATGAGCAGTTCTTC. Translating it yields CASSYAVHEQFF.

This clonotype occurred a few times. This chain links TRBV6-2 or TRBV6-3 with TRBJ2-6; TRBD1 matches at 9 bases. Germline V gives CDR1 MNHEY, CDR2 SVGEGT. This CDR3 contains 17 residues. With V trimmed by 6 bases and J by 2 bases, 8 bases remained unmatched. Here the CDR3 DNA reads TGTGCCAGCAGGAGTCCGGGACAGGGACCTGGGGCCAACGTCCTGACTTTC. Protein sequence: CASRSPGQGPGANVLTF.

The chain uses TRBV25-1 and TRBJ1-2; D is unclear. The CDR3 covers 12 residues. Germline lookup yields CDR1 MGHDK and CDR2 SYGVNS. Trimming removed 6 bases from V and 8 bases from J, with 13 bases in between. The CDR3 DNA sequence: TGTGCCAGCAGAGAGTCTTTGGGGGGCTACACCTTC. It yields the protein CASRESLGGYTF.

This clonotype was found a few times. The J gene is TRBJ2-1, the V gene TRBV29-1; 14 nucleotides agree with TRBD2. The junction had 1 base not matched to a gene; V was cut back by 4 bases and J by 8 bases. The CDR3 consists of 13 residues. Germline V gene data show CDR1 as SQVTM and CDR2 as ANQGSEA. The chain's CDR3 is CSVAGLAGDEQFF. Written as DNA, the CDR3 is TGCAGCGTTGCGGGACTAGCGGGAGATGAGCAGTTCTTC.

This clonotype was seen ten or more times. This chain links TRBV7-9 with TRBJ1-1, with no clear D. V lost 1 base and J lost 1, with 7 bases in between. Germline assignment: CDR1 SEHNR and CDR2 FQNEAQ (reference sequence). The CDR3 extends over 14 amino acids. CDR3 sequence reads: CASSLGGPNTEAFF. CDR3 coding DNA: TGTGCCAGCAGCTTAGGAGGCCCGAACACTGAAGCTTTCTTT.

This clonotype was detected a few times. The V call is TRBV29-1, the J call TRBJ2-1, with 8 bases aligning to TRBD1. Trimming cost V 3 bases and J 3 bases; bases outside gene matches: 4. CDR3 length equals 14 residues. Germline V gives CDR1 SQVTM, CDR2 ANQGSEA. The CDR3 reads CSVEAGGVYNEQFF. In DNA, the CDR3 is TGCAGCGTTGAGGCAGGGGGCGTCTACAATGAGCAGTTCTTC.

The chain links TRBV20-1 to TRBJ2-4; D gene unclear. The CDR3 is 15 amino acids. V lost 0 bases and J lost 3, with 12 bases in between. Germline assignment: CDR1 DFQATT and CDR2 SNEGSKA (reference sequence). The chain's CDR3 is CSAREERNFKNIQYF. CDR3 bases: TGCAGTGCTAGAGAAGAACGGAATTTCAAAAACATTCAGTACTTC.